A selection of T cell receptor beta chains follows, all from one sample in a study of T-cell reconstitution after alpha-beta-depleted transplantation in children. TCRdb analysed the PCR reads with MiXCR anew, one entry per CDR3 protein. There are about 260,000 distinct CDR3 sequences in the sample; just under 8.5% occur only once, and roughly 6% lies in the top ten. Source: PBMCs, mostly from graft donor cells, taken 180 days after TCRalphabeta/CD19-depleted stem cell transplant. The receptor set was obtained from a male patient aged 10 to 17 who had a stem cell transplant for acute lymphoblastic leukemia, so the T cells may come from the graft donor. CDR3s leave out the opening cysteine and the closing phenylalanine or tryptophan. Clone size is stated in some rows and not others, as once, few, many or a class when expanded.

j_gene | v_gene | abundance | CDR3aa
TRBJ2-7 | TRBV11-1 | many | ASSLGRVYEQY
TRBJ2-6 | TRBV6-2/TRBV6-3 | many | ASSYHRGANVLT
TRBJ1-1 | TRBV15 | many | ATSRVPMDTEAF
TRBJ2-1 | TRBV14 | many | ASSQSSGFSYNEQF
TRBJ2-5 | TRBV10-3 | many | AINTGTARETQY
TRBJ1-1 | TRBV10-1 | many | ASSPTRVMNTEAF
TRBJ2-7 | TRBV11-3 | - | ASSFYRGDEQY
TRBJ1-1 | TRBV5-1 | many | ASSFSAQQGGVTEAF
TRBJ2-3 | TRBV20-1 | - | SLLNGLSTDTQY
TRBJ2-1 | TRBV7-9 | many | AAPTSTQGVNEQF
TRBJ2-1 | TRBV24-1 | many | ATNSGNSYNEQF
TRBJ2-7 | TRBV12-3/TRBV12-4 | many | ASSLARQGVYEQY
TRBJ1-1 | TRBV10-3 | many | AISDSTGARYTEAF
TRBJ1-4 | TRBV29-1 | many | SVEVGGSNEKLF
TRBJ2-2 | TRBV5-4 | many | ASSLQGTTGELF
TRBJ2-2 | TRBV10-3 | many | AMTSGGNTGELF
TRBJ2-3 | TRBV5-4 | few | ASSLEGGRPDTQY
TRBJ2-3 | TRBV5-8 | many | ASSNLGLDTQY
TRBJ1-5 | TRBV5-5 | many | ASSLLIPGDQPQH
TRBJ1-2 | TRBV20-1 | many | SARTGGGGYT
TRBJ2-1 | TRBV7-9 | many | ASSSNEQF
TRBJ1-5 | TRBV6-2/TRBV6-3 | medium-sized | ASSSGQLNQPQH
TRBJ2-7 | TRBV7-6 | - | ASSLGQLVYEQY
TRBJ2-7 | TRBV3-1 | many | ASSSRTRTATFPAGEQY
TRBJ1-4 | TRBV7-9 | many | ASSLRPGQREKLF
TRBJ1-5 | TRBV18 | - | ASSPGDRSNQPQH
TRBJ2-3 | TRBV5-1 | many | ASSFPRLAGGSTDTQY
TRBJ2-1 | TRBV20-1 | many | SARYWGSSYNEQF
TRBJ1-2 | TRBV4-3 | many | ASSQDTGYYGYT
TRBJ2-2 | TRBV18 | many | ASSNRQGRTGELF
TRBJ1-1 | TRBV10-3 | many | AISGQGTEAF
TRBJ2-6 | TRBV7-4 | many | ASSTPDVLGANVLT
TRBJ1-1 | TRBV5-1 | many | ASRGGGEAF
TRBJ2-5 | TRBV11-2 | - | ASSLIALGGHGTQY
TRBJ2-2 | TRBV10-3 | many | AISESFFSNTGELF
TRBJ1-2 | TRBV28 | many | ASSFPRGGDYGYT
TRBJ1-1 | TRBV5-4 | - | ASSLPDRVTEAF
TRBJ1-2 | TRBV4-2 | many | ASSQEWGRNYGYT
TRBJ2-6 | TRBV3-1 | many | ASSQYTVGANVLT
TRBJ2-3 | TRBV7-3 | many | ASSLGRTGPTDTQY
TRBJ2-7 | TRBV6-6 | many | ASRGRDYEQY
TRBJ2-5 | TRBV7-9 | many | ASSQPGLPQETQY
TRBJ2-3 | TRBV20-1 | - | NARRPSGVPTDTQY
TRBJ1-2 | TRBV6-1 | many | ASSDWIYGYT
TRBJ2-1 | TRBV4-3 | few | ASSRGDYNEQF